The next 20 T cell receptor beta chains were all read from a single sample in a study of cytomegalovirus exposure and HLA in healthy donors. This table comes from immunoSEQ multiplex PCR, and its TCRdb copy is limited to in-frame clones, with some not included. The sample includes some 240,000 clones, 70% to 90% of them seen just once. Material: PBMCs. The receptors stem from a young woman in good health and CMV-seronegative.

The rearrangement links TRBV5-4 to TRBJ2-1; either TRBD1 or TRBD2 may fit D (6 bases each). This CDR3 spans 16 amino acids. Trimming shortened V by 5 bases and J by 7 bases, and 22 bases separated the two germline ends. Germline loops: CDR1 SGHNT, CDR2 YYREEE (reference sequence). The CDR3 here is CASSPPAGGWRNEQFF. For the CDR3, the DNA is TGTGCCAGCAGTCCTCCCGCCGGGGGCTGGAGGAATGAGCAGTTCTTC.

The gene calls are TRBV27 and TRBJ1-1; D unclear. From germline, CDR1 is MNHEY and CDR2 SMNVEV (reference sequence). The germline V and J ends were trimmed by 4 bases and 5 bases, with 14 bases remaining between them. This CDR3 is built from 14 residues. The CDR3 sequence: CASSSRRGGTEAFF. The DNA of the CDR3 is TGTGCCAGCAGTTCCCGGCGGGGTGGAACTGAAGCTTTCTTT.

Only one count was recorded for this clone. The J gene is TRBJ2-3, the V gene TRBV15; D ambiguous. V lost 3 bases, J lost 6 bases, and 13 bases lay in between. CDR1 LNHNV and CDR2 YYDKDF come from the germline V gene (reference sequence). The CDR3 totals 14 residues. CDR3 DNA: TGTGCCACCAGCAGCGACCCGGGCATGGATACGCAGTATTTT. It encodes CATSSDPGMDTQYF.

This chain joins TRBV5-4 and TRBJ2-5; D gene unclear. The CDR3 is 13 amino acids. Germline V gene sequence: CDR1 SGHNT, CDR2 YYREEE (reference sequence). Trimming stripped 1 base from V and 3 bases from J, with 7 bases between. The CDR3 nucleotides are TGTGCCAGCAGCTTGCGGGCTGAAGAGACCCAGTACTTC. Translating it yields CASSLRAEETQYF. Supplemented by reference TRBV5-4 and TRBJ2-5, the full variable domain reads ETGVTQSPTHLIKTRGQQVTLRCSSQSGHNTVSWYQQALGQGPQFIFQYYREEENGRGNFPPRFSGLQFPNYSSELNVNALELDDSALYLCASSLRAEETQYFGPGTRLLVL.

The chain couples TRBV2 to TRBJ2-2; TRBD2 matches at 15 bases. Germline CDR1 SNHLY, CDR2 FYNNEI. V lost 7 bases, J lost 7 bases, and 7 bases stayed unmatched. The CDR3 is 16 amino acids. For the CDR3, the DNA is TGTGCCAGCACCCGGACTAGCGGGGGGGCGGACGGGGAGCTGTTTTTT. Translated: CASTRTSGGADGELFF. Using reference TRBV2 and TRBJ2-2 for the parts outside the CDR3, the full variable domain is EPEVTQTPSHQVTQMGQEVILRCVPISNHLYFYWYRQILGQKVEFLVSFYNNEISEKSEIFDDQFSVERPDGSNFTLKIRSTKLEDSAMYFCASTRTSGGADGELFFGEGSRLTVL.

CDR3 in DNA: TGTGCCTGGAGTAAACAGGGCAGCCGTGAAAAACTGTTTTTT. It encodes CAWSKQGSREKLFF. V is TRBV30 and J is TRBJ1-4, with D maybe TRBD1 (6 bases). Germline CDR1 reads GTSNPN; CDR2 reads SVGIG (reference sequence). V lost 2 bases and J lost 7, with 14 bases in between. The CDR3 runs to 14 residues.

The chain has TRBV4-1 and TRBJ2-3; D tentatively reads TRBD1 or TRBD2 (5 bases each). Between the trimmed V and J ends, which lost 1 base and 0 bases, there was a span of 14 bases. The CDR3 is 17 amino acids. From germline, CDR1 is MGHRA and CDR2 YSYEKL. CDR3 DNA: TGCGCCAGCAGCCAAGGAAGAGGGGCGACTAGCACAGATACGCAGTATTTT. Its protein is CASSQGRGATSTDTQYF.

This chain connects TRBV19 to TRBJ2-7; D uncertain. V was cut by 4 bases and J by 3 bases, with 1 base left in between. The CDR3 consists of 10 residues. The germline V gene has CDR1 LNHDA and CDR2 SQIVND (reference sequence). The CDR3 here is CASSSYEQYF. CDR3 DNA sequence: TGTGCCAGTAGTAGCTACGAGCAGTACTTC.

The chain has TRBV7-2 and TRBJ2-1, with unresolved D. There are 13 residues in the CDR3. V was shortened by 5 bases and J by 4 bases, with 9 bases between the two germline ends. The germline V gene has CDR1 SGHTA and CDR2 FQGNSA. CDR3: CASSLNSYNEQFF. DNA for the CDR3: TGTGCCAGCAGCCTTAACTCGTACAATGAGCAGTTCTTC.

V and J are TRBV30 and TRBJ1-1; tentative D call: TRBD1 (6 bases). The CDR3 is 15 amino acids. Germline CDR1 GTSNPN, CDR2 SVGIG (reference sequence). V was cut by 4 bases and J by 0 bases, with 15 bases left in between. The CDR3: CAWKLSGTLNTEAFF. The CDR3 DNA reads TGTGCCTGGAAGCTGAGTGGGACACTGAACACTGAAGCTTTCTTT.

This rearrangement joins TRBV4-2 to TRBJ2-2; D assignment may be TRBD1 or TRBD2 (5 bases each). The V gene lost 1 base and the J gene lost 4 bases, with 10 bases spanning the gap. Germline lookup yields CDR1 LGHNA and CDR2 YNFKEQ. The CDR3 is made up of 15 amino acids. CDR3: CASSQVDGGTGELFF. CDR3 DNA: TGTGCCAGCAGCCAAGTAGATGGGGGCACCGGGGAGCTGTTTTTT.

The chain is built from TRBV11-1 and TRBJ1-4; perhaps TRBD1 as D (5 bases). Germline V gene data show CDR1 as SGHAT and CDR2 as FQDESV (reference sequence). Trimming took 5 bases from V and 8 from J, leaving 18 bases between them. The CDR3 has 15 residues. The CDR3 loop is CASSPRTPRKEKLFF. In DNA form, the CDR3 reads TGTGCCAGCAGCCCCCGGACACCTAGGAAGGAAAAACTGTTTTTT.

CDR3 sequence: CAWTRTQGTEAFF. Here the CDR3 DNA reads TGTGCCTGGACGAGAACCCAGGGGACTGAAGCTTTCTTT. This chain links TRBV30 with TRBJ1-1; possibly TRBD1 for D (6 bases). Deletions cut 4 bases from V and 5 bases from J, with 14 bases between. The germline V gene encodes CDR1 GTSNPN and CDR2 SVGIG (reference sequence). The CDR3 totals 13 residues. The full variable domain, in which reference TRBV30 and TRBJ1-1 provide the parts outside the CDR3, is SQTIHQWPATLVQPVGSPLSLECTVEGTSNPNLYWYRQAAGRGLQLLFYSVGIGQISSEVPQNLSASRPQDRQFILSSKKLLLSDSGFYLCAWTRTQGTEAFFGQGTRLTVV.

The chain joins TRBV5-1 to TRBJ2-5, with 10 nucleotides matching TRBD1. The length of the CDR3 is 16 residues. CDR1 SGHRS and CDR2 YFSETQ come from the germline V gene. Trimming cost V 0 bases and J 5 bases; bases outside gene matches: 7. The CDR3 protein is CASSLAQGQGLETQYF. The CDR3 nucleotides read TGCGCCAGCAGCTTGGCCCAGGGACAGGGGTTGGAGACCCAGTACTTC.

Comment on this clone: An end of the junction differs from the germline gene, which may be a read error. Other DNA sequences in this sample translate to the same CDR3. Here the CDR3 DNA reads TGCGCCAGCAGCTTGCCAGGGACAGGGGACACAGATACACAGTATTTT. Encoded protein: CASSLPGTGDTDTQYF. The genes are TRBV5-1 and TRBJ2-3; 10 bases agree with TRBD1. The CDR3 runs to 16 residues. Germline-derived CDR1 and CDR2 are SGHRS and YFSETQ. Together with reference TRBV5-1 and TRBJ2-3, the CDR3 gives the full variable domain: KAGVTQTPRYLIKTRGQQVTLSCSPISGHRSVSWYQQTPGQGLQFLFEYFSETQRNKGNFPGRFSGRQFSNSRSEMNVSTLELGDSALYLCASSLPGTGDTDTQYFGPGTRLTVL.

A remark on this clone: Other DNA sequences from this sample encode an identical CDR3 as well. This chain joins TRBV6-4 and TRBJ2-6; D gene ambiguous. The length of the CDR3 is 14 residues. With 3 bases removed from V and 0 bases from J, the gap between germline ends came to 3 bases. The germline gives CDR1 MRHNA, CDR2 SNTAGT. CDR3 amino acids: CASSEGSGANVLTF. The CDR3 DNA reads as TGTGCCAGCAGTGAGGGCTCTGGGGCCAACGTCCTGACTTTC.

The chain is built from TRBV7-3 and TRBJ2-7, with a weak D call TRBD2 (6 bases). Trimming took off 5 bases at V and 9 bases at J, with 17 bases between the two ends. The CDR3 spans 13 residues. Looked up from germline, CDR1 is SGHTA and CDR2 is FQGTGA. DNA for the CDR3: TGTGCCAGCAGCCCATCCGGGGGTCGGGGGCAGTACTTC. Amino acids: CASSPSGGRGQYF.

The chain links TRBV27 to TRBJ2-5; D not certain. With 6 bases removed from V and 4 bases from J, the gap between germline ends came to 12 bases. The germline V gene has CDR1 MNHEY and CDR2 SMNVEV (reference sequence). The CDR3 sequence is 13 residues long. The CDR3 region is CASSRQFSETQYF. The CDR3 DNA reads as TGTGCCAGCAGCAGGCAATTCTCAGAGACCCAGTACTTC.

The chain employs TRBV5-1 and TRBJ2-3; 7 nucleotides agree with TRBD2. The CDR3 has 15 residues. J gave up 6 bases and V 4 bases, and 11 bases lay outside the gene matches. CDR1 is SGHRS and CDR2 is YFSETQ in the germline V gene. The CDR3 region is CASSPAGSPADTQYF. For the CDR3, the DNA is TGCGCCAGCAGCCCAGCGGGGAGCCCAGCGGATACGCAGTATTTT.

The chain joins TRBV18 to TRBJ1-2; D is possibly TRBD1 (6 bases). This CDR3 is 15 amino acids long. V shed 3 bases and J shed 6 bases, with 17 bases lying between them. Germline V CDR1 and CDR2: KGHSH, LQKENI. CDR3 sequence reads: CASSPVVTGTNGYTF. For the CDR3, the DNA is TGTGCCAGCTCACCCGTCGTCACAGGGACTAATGGCTACACCTTC.